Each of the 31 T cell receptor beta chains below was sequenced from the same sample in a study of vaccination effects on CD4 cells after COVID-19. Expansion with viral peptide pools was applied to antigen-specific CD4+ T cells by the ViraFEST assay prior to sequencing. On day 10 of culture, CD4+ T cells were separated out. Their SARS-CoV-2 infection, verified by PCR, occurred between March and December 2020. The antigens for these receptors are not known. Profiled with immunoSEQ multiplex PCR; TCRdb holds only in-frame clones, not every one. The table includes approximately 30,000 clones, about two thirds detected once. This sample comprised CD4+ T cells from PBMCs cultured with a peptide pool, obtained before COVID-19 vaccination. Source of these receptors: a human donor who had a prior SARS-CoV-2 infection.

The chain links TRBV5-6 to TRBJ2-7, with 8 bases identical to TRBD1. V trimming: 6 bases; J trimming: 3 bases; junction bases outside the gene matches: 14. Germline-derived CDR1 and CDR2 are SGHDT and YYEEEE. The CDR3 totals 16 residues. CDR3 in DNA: TGTGCCAGCACCCCGAGGCCCAGGGGGCGCTTCTACGAGCAGTACTTC. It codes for CASTPRPRGRFYEQYF.

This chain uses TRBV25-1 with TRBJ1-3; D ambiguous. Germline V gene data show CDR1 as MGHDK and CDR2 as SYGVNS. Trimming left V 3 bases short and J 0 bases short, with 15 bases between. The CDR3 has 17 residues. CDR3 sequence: CASSDSVRYNSGNTIYF. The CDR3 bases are TGTGCCAGCAGTGATAGTGTCAGATATAACTCTGGAAACACCATATATTTT. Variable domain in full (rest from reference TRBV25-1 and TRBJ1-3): EADIYQTPRYLVIGTGKKITLECSQTMGHDKMYWYQQDPGMELHLIHYSYGVNSTEKGDLSSESTVSRIRTEHFPLTLESARPSHTSQYLCASSDSVRYNSGNTIYFGEGSWLTVV.

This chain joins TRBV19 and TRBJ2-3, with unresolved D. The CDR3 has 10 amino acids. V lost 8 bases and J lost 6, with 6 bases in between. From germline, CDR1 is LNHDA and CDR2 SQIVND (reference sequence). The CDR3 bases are TGTGCCAGTTTGCTGGATACGCAGTATTTT. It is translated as CASLLDTQYF.

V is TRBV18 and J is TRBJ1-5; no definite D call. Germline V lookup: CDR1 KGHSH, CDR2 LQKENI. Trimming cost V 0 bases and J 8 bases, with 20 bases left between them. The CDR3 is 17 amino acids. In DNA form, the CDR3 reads TGTGCCAGCTCACCACCTGGGAGGGAGGGCTTTGGTGAGCCCCAGCATTTT. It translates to CASSPPGREGFGEPQHF.

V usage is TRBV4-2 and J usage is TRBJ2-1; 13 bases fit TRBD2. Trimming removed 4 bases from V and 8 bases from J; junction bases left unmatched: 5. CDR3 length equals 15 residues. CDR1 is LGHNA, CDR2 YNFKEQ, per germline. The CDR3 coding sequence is TGTGCCAGCAGCCGAGGACTAGCGGGAGAGGATGAGCAGTTCTTC. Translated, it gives CASSRGLAGEDEQFF.

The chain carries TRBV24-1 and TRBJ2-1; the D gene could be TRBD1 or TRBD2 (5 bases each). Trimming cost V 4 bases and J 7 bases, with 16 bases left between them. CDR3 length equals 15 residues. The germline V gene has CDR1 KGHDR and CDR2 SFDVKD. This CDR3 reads CATSDRGTPGNEQFF. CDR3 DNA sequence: TGTGCCACCAGTGACCGTGGGACCCCTGGGAATGAGCAGTTCTTC.

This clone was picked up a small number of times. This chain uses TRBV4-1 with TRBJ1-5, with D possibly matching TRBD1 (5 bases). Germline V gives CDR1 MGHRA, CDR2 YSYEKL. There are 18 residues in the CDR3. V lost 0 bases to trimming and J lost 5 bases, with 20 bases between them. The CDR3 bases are TGCGCCAGCAGCCAAGATATCCAGGACTGGGGACCCTATCAGCCCCAGCATTTT. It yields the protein CASSQDIQDWGPYQPQHF.

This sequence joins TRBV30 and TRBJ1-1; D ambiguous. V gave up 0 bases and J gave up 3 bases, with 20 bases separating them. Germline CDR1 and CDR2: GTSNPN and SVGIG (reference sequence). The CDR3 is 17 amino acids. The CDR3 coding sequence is TGTGCCTGGAGTGTATTCAGAGGAGGAGCGTCGCACACTGAAGCTTTCTTT. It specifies CAWSVFRGGASHTEAFF.

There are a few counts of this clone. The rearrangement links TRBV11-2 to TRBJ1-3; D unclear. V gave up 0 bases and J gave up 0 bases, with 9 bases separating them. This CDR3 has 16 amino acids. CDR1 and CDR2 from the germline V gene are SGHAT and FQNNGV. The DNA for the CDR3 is TGTGCCAGCAGCTTAGAGGAGGCTCCCTCTGGAAACACCATATATTTT. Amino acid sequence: CASSLEEAPSGNTIYF. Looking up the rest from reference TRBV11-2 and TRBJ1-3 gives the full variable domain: EAGVAQSPRYKIIEKRQSVAFWCNPISGHATLYWYQQILGQGPKLLIQFQNNGVVDDSQLPKDRFSAERLKGVDSTLKIQPAKLEDSAVYLCASSLEEAPSGNTIYFGEGSWLTVV.

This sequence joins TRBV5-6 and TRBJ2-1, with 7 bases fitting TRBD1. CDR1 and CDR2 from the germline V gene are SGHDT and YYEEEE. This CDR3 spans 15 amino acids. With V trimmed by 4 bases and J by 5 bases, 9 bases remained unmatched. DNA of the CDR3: TGTGCCAGCAGCCGCACAGGGGAAGGAGACAATGAGCAGTTCTTC. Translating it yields CASSRTGEGDNEQFF.

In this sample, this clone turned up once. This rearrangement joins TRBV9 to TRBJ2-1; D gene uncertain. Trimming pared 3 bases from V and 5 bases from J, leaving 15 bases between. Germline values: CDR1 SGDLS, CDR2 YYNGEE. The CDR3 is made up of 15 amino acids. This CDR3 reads CASSASSNRNNEQFF. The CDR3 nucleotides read TGTGCCAGCAGCGCCAGTAGTAACCGAAACAATGAGCAGTTCTTC.

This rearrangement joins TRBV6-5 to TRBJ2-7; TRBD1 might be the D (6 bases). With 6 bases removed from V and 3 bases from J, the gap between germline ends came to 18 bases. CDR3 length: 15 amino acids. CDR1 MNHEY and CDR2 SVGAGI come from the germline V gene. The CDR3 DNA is TGTGCCAGCAGAAGCGCCTACAGGGTCAACTACGAGCAGTACTTC. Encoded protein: CASRSAYRVNYEQYF.

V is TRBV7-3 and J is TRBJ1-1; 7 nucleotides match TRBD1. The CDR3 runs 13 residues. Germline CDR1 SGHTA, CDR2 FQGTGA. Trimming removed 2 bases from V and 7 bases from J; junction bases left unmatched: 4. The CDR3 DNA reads TGTGCCAGCAGCTTAGCAGGGGGACTTGAAGCTTTCTTT. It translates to CASSLAGGLEAFF.

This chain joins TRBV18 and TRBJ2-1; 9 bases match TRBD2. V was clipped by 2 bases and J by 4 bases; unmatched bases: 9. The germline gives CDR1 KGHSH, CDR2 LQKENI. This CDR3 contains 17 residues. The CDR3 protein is CASSPKSTSGTYNEQFF. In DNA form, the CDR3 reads TGTGCCAGCTCACCAAAGTCGACTAGCGGAACTTACAATGAGCAGTTCTTC.

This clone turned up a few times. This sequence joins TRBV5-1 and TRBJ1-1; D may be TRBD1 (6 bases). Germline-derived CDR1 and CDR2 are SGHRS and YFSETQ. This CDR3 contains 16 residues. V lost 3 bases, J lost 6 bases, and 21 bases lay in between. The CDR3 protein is CASSSDGRGGFAEAFF. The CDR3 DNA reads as TGCGCCAGCAGCTCGGACGGAAGGGGGGGATTTGCTGAAGCTTTCTTT.

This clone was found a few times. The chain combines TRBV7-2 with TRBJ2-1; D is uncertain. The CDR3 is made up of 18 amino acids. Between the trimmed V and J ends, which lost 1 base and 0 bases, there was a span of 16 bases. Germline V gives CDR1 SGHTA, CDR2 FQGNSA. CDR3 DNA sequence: TGTGCCAGCAGCTTAGAGATGTCGCGGTTGCTCTCCTACAATGAGCAGTTCTTC. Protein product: CASSLEMSRLLSYNEQFF. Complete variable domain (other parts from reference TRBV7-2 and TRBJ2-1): GAGVSQSPSNKVTEKGKDVELRCDPISGHTALYWYRQSLGQGLEFLIYFQGNSAPDKSGLPSDRFSAERTGGSVSTLTIQRTQQEDSAVYLCASSLEMSRLLSYNEQFFGPGTRLTVL.

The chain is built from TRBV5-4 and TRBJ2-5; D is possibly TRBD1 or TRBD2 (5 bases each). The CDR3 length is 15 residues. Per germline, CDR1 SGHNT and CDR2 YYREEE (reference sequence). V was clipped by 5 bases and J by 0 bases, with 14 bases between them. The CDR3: CASRYSGTHQETQYF. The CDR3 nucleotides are TGTGCCAGCAGATATTCAGGGACCCACCAAGAGACCCAGTACTTC.

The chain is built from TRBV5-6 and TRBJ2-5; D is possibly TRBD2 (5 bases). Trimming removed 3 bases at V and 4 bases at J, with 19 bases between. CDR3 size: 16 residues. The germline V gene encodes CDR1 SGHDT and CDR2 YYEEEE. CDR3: CASSSIRQDLIETQYF. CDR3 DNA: TGTGCCAGCAGCTCCATCCGGCAGGACTTAATAGAGACCCAGTACTTC.

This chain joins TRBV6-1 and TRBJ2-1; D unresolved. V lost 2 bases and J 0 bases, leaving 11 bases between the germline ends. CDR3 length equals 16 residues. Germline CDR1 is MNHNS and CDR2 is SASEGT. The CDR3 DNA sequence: TGTGCCAGCAGTGAACAACCCGCAAGCTCCTACAATGAGCAGTTCTTC. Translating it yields CASSEQPASSYNEQFF.

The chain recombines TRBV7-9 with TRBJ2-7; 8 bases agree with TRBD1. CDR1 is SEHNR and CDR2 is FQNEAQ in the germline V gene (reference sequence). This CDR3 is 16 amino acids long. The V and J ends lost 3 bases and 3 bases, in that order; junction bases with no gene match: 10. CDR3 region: CASSFTRTGKFYEQYF. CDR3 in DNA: TGTGCCAGCAGCTTCACCCGGACAGGGAAGTTCTACGAGCAGTACTTC.

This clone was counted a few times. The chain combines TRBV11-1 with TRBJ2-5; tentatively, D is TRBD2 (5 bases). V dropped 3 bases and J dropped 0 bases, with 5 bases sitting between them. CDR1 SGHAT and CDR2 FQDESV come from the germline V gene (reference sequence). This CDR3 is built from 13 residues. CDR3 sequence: CASSLDYQETQYF. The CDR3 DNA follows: TGTGCCAGCAGCTTGGACTACCAAGAGACCCAGTACTTC.

In DNA form, the CDR3 reads TGTGCCAGCAGCCGGGGGGCGGCCCTAGCCCAAGAGACCCAGTACTTC. Translated, it gives CASSRGAALAQETQYF. The gene calls are TRBV7-2 and TRBJ2-5, with D possibly matching TRBD2 (7 bases). V was cut by 5 bases and J by 1 base, with 17 bases left in between. Germline CDR1 reads SGHTA; CDR2 reads FQGNSA. CDR3 length: 16 amino acids.

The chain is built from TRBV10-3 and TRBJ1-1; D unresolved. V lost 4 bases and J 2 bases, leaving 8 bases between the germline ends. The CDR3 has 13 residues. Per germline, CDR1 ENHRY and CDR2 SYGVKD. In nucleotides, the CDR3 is TGTGCCATCAGTGGACACAGTAACACTGAAGCTTTCTTT. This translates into CAISGHSNTEAFF.

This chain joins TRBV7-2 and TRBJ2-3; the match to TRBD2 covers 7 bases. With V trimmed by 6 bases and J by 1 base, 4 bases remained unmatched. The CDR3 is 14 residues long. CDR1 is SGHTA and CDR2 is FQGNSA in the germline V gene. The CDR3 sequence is CASRQTSGTDTQYF. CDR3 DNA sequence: TGTGCCAGCAGACAAACTAGCGGCACAGATACGCAGTATTTT. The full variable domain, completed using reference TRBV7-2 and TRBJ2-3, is GAGVSQSPSNKVTEKGKDVELRCDPISGHTALYWYRQSLGQGLEFLIYFQGNSAPDKSGLPSDRFSAERTGGSVSTLTIQRTQQEDSAVYLCASRQTSGTDTQYFGPGTRLTVL.

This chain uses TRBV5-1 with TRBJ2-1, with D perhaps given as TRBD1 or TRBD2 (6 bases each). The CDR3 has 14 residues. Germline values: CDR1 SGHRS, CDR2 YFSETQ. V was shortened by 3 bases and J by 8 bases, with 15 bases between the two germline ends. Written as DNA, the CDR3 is TGCGCCAGCAGCTCTATCCTGGGGGGCGATGAGCAGTTCTTC. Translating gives CASSSILGGDEQFF.

The CDR3 DNA reads as TGTGCCAGCAGAAGCGGGAGCTCAGATACGCAGTATTTT. Its protein is CASRSGSSDTQYF. The chain carries TRBV28 and TRBJ2-3, with 8 positions matching TRBD2. The CDR3 extends over 13 amino acids. Losses at the gene ends were 6 bases for V and 4 bases for J; bases not matched to a gene: 3. Germline loops: CDR1 MDHEN, CDR2 SYDVKM.

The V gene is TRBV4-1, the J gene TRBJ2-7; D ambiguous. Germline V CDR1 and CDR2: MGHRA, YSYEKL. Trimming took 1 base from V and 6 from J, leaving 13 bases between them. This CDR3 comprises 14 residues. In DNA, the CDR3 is TGCGCCAGCAGCCAAGCTTCTAACCCCTGCGAGCAGTACTTC. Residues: CASSQASNPCEQYF.

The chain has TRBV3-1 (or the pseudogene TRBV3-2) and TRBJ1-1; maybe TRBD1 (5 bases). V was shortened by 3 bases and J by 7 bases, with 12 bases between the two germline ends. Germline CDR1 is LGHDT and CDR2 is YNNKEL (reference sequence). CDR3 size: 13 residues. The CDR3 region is CASSQSRGLEAFF. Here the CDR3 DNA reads TGTGCCAGCAGCCAGAGTCGGGGACTTGAAGCTTTCTTT.

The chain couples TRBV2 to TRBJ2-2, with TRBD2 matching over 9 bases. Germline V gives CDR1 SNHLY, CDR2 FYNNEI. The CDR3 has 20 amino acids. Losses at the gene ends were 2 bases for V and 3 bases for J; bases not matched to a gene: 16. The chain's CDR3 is CASSETGGGRASAHTGELFF. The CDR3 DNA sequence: TGTGCCAGCAGTGAAACGGGGGGCGGGAGGGCCTCGGCCCACACCGGGGAGCTGTTTTTT.

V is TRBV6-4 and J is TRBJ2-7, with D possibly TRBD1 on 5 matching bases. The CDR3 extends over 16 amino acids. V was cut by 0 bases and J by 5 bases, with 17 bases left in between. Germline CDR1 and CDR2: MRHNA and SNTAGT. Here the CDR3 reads CASSDSNVSGSHEQYF. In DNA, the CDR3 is TGTGCCAGCAGTGACTCGAATGTCTCAGGGTCCCACGAGCAGTACTTC.

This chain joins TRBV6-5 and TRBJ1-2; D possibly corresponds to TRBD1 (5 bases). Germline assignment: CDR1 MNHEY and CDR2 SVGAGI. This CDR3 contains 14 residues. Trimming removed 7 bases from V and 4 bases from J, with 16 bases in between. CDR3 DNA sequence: TGTGCCAGCATCGGGAGACAGACGACCTATGGCTACACCTTC. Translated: CASIGRQTTYGYTF.